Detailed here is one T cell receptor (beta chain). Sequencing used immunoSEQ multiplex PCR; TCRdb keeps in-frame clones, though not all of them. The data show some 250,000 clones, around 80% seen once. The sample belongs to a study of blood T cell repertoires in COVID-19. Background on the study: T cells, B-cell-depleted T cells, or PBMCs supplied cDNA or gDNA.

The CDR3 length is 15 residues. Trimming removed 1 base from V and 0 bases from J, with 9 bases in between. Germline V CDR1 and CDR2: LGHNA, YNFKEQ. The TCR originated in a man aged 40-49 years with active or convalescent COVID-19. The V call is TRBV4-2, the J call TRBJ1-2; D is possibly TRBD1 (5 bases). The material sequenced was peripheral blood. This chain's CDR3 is CASSQGGTTNYGYTF. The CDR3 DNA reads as TGTGCCAGCAGCCAAGGGGGCACAACTAACTATGGCTACACCTTC.